Shown below are 26 T cell receptor beta chains from a single sample sequenced in a study of blood T cell repertoires in COVID-19. TCRdb's table, derived via immunoSEQ multiplex PCR, lists solely in-frame clones and lacks some. Counted here are some 120,000 clones, under 85% occurring once; the ten biggest clones make up about an eighth. The specimen sequenced was peripheral blood. The source is a man between 60 and 70 years old with acute or convalescent COVID-19.

The chain is built from TRBV10-3 and TRBJ2-2; 11 bases agree with TRBD1. After removal of 3 bases from V and 4 bases from J, the junction contained 7 bases not matched to a gene. The germline V gene encodes CDR1 ENHRY and CDR2 SYGVKD. The CDR3 is 17 amino acids. The chain's CDR3 is CAISEGQGARGTGELFF. The DNA of the CDR3 is TGTGCCATCAGTGAAGGACAGGGGGCTAGGGGCACCGGGGAGCTGTTTTTT.

The chain carries TRBV9 and TRBJ2-2; D is possibly TRBD1 (5 bases). From germline, CDR1 is SGDLS and CDR2 YYNGEE. The V and J ends lost 4 bases and 3 bases respectively, with 10 bases between them. CDR3 length equals 14 residues. Here the CDR3 DNA reads TGTGCCAGCAGCATAGGACAAGACACCGGGGAGCTGTTTTTT. Protein product: CASSIGQDTGELFF.

The V gene is TRBV11-2, the J gene TRBJ1-1; D is unclear. Trimming removed 1 base at V and 6 bases at J, with 6 bases between. The germline CDR1 and CDR2 sequences are SGHAT and FQNNGV. The CDR3 totals 12 residues. The CDR3 region has the DNA TGTGCCAGCAGCTTAGCCCAATCTGAAGCTTTCTTT. Translating it yields CASSLAQSEAFF.

V usage is TRBV5-1 and J usage is TRBJ1-2; 7 bases align to TRBD1. CDR1 is SGHRS and CDR2 is YFSETQ in the germline V gene. V trimming: 0 bases; J trimming: 6 bases; junction bases outside the gene matches: 17. The CDR3 consists of 18 residues. Here the CDR3 DNA reads TGCGCCAGCAGCTTGGGCCGGGACAGAGGTGGAGTGGATGATGGCTACACCTTC. Its translation is CASSLGRDRGGVDDGYTF.

The chain links TRBV4-1 to TRBJ2-7; a weak D match, TRBD2 (6 bases). Trimming removed 0 bases at V and 2 bases at J, with 11 bases between. CDR1 is MGHRA and CDR2 is YSYEKL in the germline V gene. This CDR3 has 15 residues. The CDR3 protein is CASSQERRGPYEQYF. As DNA, the CDR3 is TGCGCCAGCAGCCAAGAACGGCGGGGCCCCTACGAGCAGTACTTC.

The rearrangement links TRBV13 to TRBJ2-3; 14 nucleotides match TRBD2. J lost 9 bases, V lost 3 bases, and 17 bases had no gene match. CDR1 is PRHDT, CDR2 FYEKMQ, per germline (reference sequence). The CDR3 is 19 residues long. CDR3 protein: CASSLTSPLGLAGAVTQYF. The CDR3 DNA is TGTGCCAGCAGCTTGACCTCGCCCTTGGGACTAGCGGGAGCCGTGACGCAGTATTTT. The full variable domain, in which reference TRBV13 and TRBJ2-3 provide the parts outside the CDR3, is AAGVIQSPRHLIKEKRETATLKCYPIPRHDTVYWYQQGPGQDPQFLISFYEKMQSDKGSIPDRFSAQQFSDYHSELNMSSLELGDSALYFCASSLTSPLGLAGAVTQYFGPGTRLTVL.

The J gene is TRBJ2-1, the V gene TRBV7-9; 11 nucleotides match TRBD2. This CDR3 comprises 19 residues. Losses at the gene ends were 5 bases for V and 5 bases for J; bases not matched to a gene: 17. Per the germline V gene, CDR1 is SEHNR and CDR2 is FQNEAQ (reference sequence). The DNA for the CDR3 is TGTGCCAGCAGCACAGGGACTAGCGGCCTTAGACTGGGAAACAATGAGCAGTTCTTC. Amino acid sequence: CASSTGTSGLRLGNNEQFF.

The chain is built from TRBV10-1 and TRBJ2-1; TRBD2 matches at 11 bases. V dropped 2 bases and J dropped 5; count of bases not matched to a gene: 2. CDR3 length: 15 amino acids. CDR1 WNHNN and CDR2 SYGVQD come from the germline V gene (reference sequence). This CDR3 is CASSEGLAGNNEQFF. DNA for the CDR3: TGCGCCAGCAGTGAGGGACTAGCGGGCAACAATGAGCAGTTCTTC.

The chain couples TRBV11-3 to TRBJ1-1; 11 nucleotides align to TRBD1. CDR1 and CDR2 (germline): SGHNT, YENEEA. Trimming removed 3 bases from V and 4 bases from J; junction bases left unmatched: 4. The CDR3 length is 15 residues. The DNA for the CDR3 is TGTGCCAGCAGCTTTGGACAGGGGGCCTTCACTGAAGCTTTCTTT. Translation: CASSFGQGAFTEAFF.

The V and J genes are TRBV30 and TRBJ2-7; D uncertain. Trimming took off 7 bases at V and 4 bases at J, with 14 bases between the two ends. This CDR3 comprises 12 residues. Germline CDR1 and CDR2: GTSNPN and SVGIG (reference sequence). For the CDR3, the DNA is TGTGCCTTTTCCTCCTCCCTGTACGAGCAGTACTTC. Protein: CAFSSSLYEQYF.

This clone was counted between two and nine times. The rearrangement uses TRBV18 and TRBJ2-1, with 8 bases matching TRBD1. The CDR3 has 15 residues. V gave up 2 bases and J gave up 1 base; unmatched junction bases: 1. In germline, CDR1 is KGHSH, CDR2 LQKENI. The CDR3 spells CASSPGDRSYNEQFF. The DNA of the CDR3 is TGTGCCAGCTCACCAGGGGACAGGTCCTACAATGAGCAGTTCTTC.

The genes are TRBV10-3 and TRBJ1-2, with a tentative D call TRBD1 (6 bases). CDR3 size: 13 residues. Germline lookup yields CDR1 ENHRY and CDR2 SYGVKD. Between the trimmed V and J ends, which lost 2 bases and 8 bases, there was a span of 12 bases. CDR3 protein: CAISEQGSGGYTF. CDR3 nucleotides: TGTGCCATCAGTGAGCAGGGGTCCGGGGGCTACACCTTC.

The chain recombines TRBV10-3 with TRBJ1-1; D might be TRBD1 (5 bases). V shed 2 bases and J shed 3 bases, with 13 bases lying between them. CDR1 is ENHRY, CDR2 SYGVKD, per germline. CDR3 length equals 15 residues. The DNA of the CDR3 is TGTGCCATCAGTGAGGGGGCGGGGATGGACACTGAAGCTTTCTTT. Protein sequence: CAISEGAGMDTEAFF.

The chain recombines TRBV12-3 or TRBV12-4 with TRBJ2-7, with D unresolved. V gave up 4 bases and J gave up 5 bases, with 12 bases separating them. There are 13 residues in the CDR3. The CDR3 region is CASSSVSIDEQYF. CDR3 nucleotides: TGTGCCAGCAGTTCGGTTAGTATAGACGAGCAGTACTTC.

This chain uses TRBV14 with TRBJ2-1; 7 bases align to TRBD2. V gave up 0 bases and J gave up 8 bases; unmatched junction bases: 7. This CDR3 has 15 amino acids. CDR1 is SGHDN, CDR2 FVKESK, per germline. Here the CDR3 reads CASSQDRWTRYEQFF. CDR3 DNA: TGTGCCAGCAGCCAAGATCGGTGGACTAGGTATGAGCAGTTCTTC. The full variable domain, in which reference TRBV14 and TRBJ2-1 provide the parts outside the CDR3, is EAGVTQFPSHSVIEKGQTVTLRCDPISGHDNLYWYRRVMGKEIKFLLHFVKESKQDESGMPNNRFLAERTGGTYSTLKVQPAELEDSGVYFCASSQDRWTRYEQFFGPGTRLTVL.

This chain connects TRBV4-2 to TRBJ1-5; 7 nucleotides agree with TRBD1. The CDR3 has 15 residues. The V segment lost 4 bases and the J segment 2 bases; nucleotides outside the gene matches: 5. Germline V gives CDR1 LGHNA, CDR2 YNFKEQ. This CDR3 is CASSPPDRGNQPQHF. The CDR3, as DNA: TGTGCCAGCAGCCCACCCGACAGGGGCAATCAGCCCCAGCATTTT.

This clone was seen only a few times. The chain has TRBV11-2 and TRBJ2-3; D is perhaps TRBD2 (5 bases). Trimming cost V 1 base and J 0 bases, with 17 bases left between them. Looked up from germline, CDR1 is SGHAT and CDR2 is FQNNGV. There are 18 residues in the CDR3. The CDR3 loop reads CASSLGPGLSRSTDTQYF. The CDR3 DNA follows: TGTGCCAGCAGCTTAGGCCCTGGACTTAGTAGAAGCACAGATACGCAGTATTTT.

This chain uses TRBV24-1 with TRBJ1-5; D possibly corresponds to TRBD1 (6 bases). This CDR3 has 15 amino acids. The germline V and J ends were trimmed by 2 bases and 1 base, with 8 bases remaining between them. Germline-derived CDR1 and CDR2 are KGHDR and SFDVKD. CDR3 bases: TGTGCCACCAGTGATTCAGGGGCCAGCAATCAGCCCCAGCATTTT. Translating gives CATSDSGASNQPQHF.

This clone was seen more than once but under ten times. V gene TRBV28 combines with J gene TRBJ2-1; 15 bases line up with TRBD2. V dropped 1 base and J dropped 13; count of bases not matched to a gene: 11. Germline loops: CDR1 MDHEN, CDR2 SYDVKM. This CDR3 is 17 amino acids long. The CDR3 loop reads CASSLSPGLAGGRGQFF. As DNA, the CDR3 is TGTGCCAGCAGTTTATCCCCCGGACTAGCGGGAGGGCGGGGTCAGTTCTTC.

This chain joins TRBV5-4 and TRBJ2-3; the match to TRBD1 covers 12 bases. Losses at the gene ends were 5 bases for V and 5 bases for J; bases not matched to a gene: 9. Germline-derived CDR1 and CDR2 are SGHNT and YYREEE (reference sequence). This CDR3 has 16 amino acids. CDR3 sequence reads: CASRLPGQGAQDTQYF. For the CDR3, the DNA is TGTGCCAGCAGACTACCGGGACAGGGGGCGCAAGATACGCAGTATTTT. Drawing the rest from reference TRBV5-4 and TRBJ2-3, the complete variable domain is ETGVTQSPTHLIKTRGQQVTLRCSSQSGHNTVSWYQQALGQGPQFIFQYYREEENGRGNFPPRFSGLQFPNYSSELNVNALELDDSALYLCASRLPGQGAQDTQYFGPGTRLTVL.

V usage is TRBV2 and J usage is TRBJ1-3; no reliable D call. CDR1 and CDR2 (germline): SNHLY, FYNNEI. This CDR3 comprises 11 residues. Trimming pared 8 bases from V and 4 bases from J, leaving 6 bases between. Here the CDR3 reads CASWRGNTIYF. In DNA, the CDR3 is TGTGCCAGCTGGCGGGGAAACACCATATATTTT.

The chain joins TRBV11-3 to TRBJ2-7, with TRBD2 matching 12 bases. The V segment lost 1 base and the J segment 5 bases; nucleotides outside the gene matches: 9. Germline loops: CDR1 SGHNT, CDR2 YENEEA. The CDR3 contains 17 residues. The CDR3 nucleotides are TGTGCCAGCAGCTTAGGACTAGCGGGAGTTGGTCAGGACGAGCAGTACTTC. Residues: CASSLGLAGVGQDEQYF.

The genes are TRBV5-1 and TRBJ1-1; D ambiguous. Trimming left V 4 bases short and J 0 bases short, with 10 bases between. The CDR3 has 14 residues. From germline, CDR1 is SGHRS and CDR2 YFSETQ. The CDR3 spells CASSPRNMNTEAFF. CDR3 sequence (DNA): TGCGCCAGCAGCCCCAGGAATATGAACACTGAAGCTTTCTTT.

This clone was observed at least ten times. The rearrangement links TRBV25-1 to TRBJ2-2, with D perhaps TRBD2 (6 bases). The CDR3 runs to 14 residues. The germline V gene has CDR1 MGHDK and CDR2 SYGVNS. Trimming took 6 bases from V and 3 from J, leaving 11 bases between them. CDR3: CASSPGGDTGELFF. The CDR3 DNA is TGTGCCAGCAGCCCCGGGGGAGACACCGGGGAGCTGTTTTTT.

In regard to this clone: Other DNA sequences in this specimen translate into the identical CDR3. This rearrangement joins TRBV18 to TRBJ1-2; TRBD1 aligns across 8 bases. Looked up from germline, CDR1 is KGHSH and CDR2 is LQKENI. After removal of 4 bases from V and 8 bases from J, the junction contained 6 bases not matched to a gene. CDR3 size: 13 residues. Here the CDR3 reads CASSRGTGEGYTF. In nucleotides, the CDR3 is TGTGCCAGCTCACGAGGGACAGGAGAAGGCTACACCTTC.

V usage is TRBV30 and J usage is TRBJ2-7, with 9 bases fitting TRBD1. V lost 3 bases to trimming and J lost 3 bases; unmatched junction nucleotides: 12. Per the germline V gene, CDR1 is GTSNPN and CDR2 is SVGIG (reference sequence). This CDR3 region has 16 residues. The CDR3 protein is CAWSRVGTGSIYEQYF. DNA of the CDR3: TGTGCCTGGAGCCGAGTAGGGACAGGGTCAATCTACGAGCAGTACTTC.